This T cell receptor (beta chain) stems from a study of cytomegalovirus exposure and HLA in healthy donors. Germline CDR1 is MNHGY and CDR2 is SVAAGI. V was shortened by 9 bases and J by 7 bases, with 12 bases between the two germline ends. The CDR3 extends over 12 amino acids. This clone came up once. Its target is unknown. The study, taken as a whole, reports: Reportedly, fewer N-insertions than the roughly 700-donor mean appeared in an Asian-associated ancestry cluster in a later analysis. An analysis done earlier found most TCR beta V segments productive about 87% or about 30% of the time.

Healthy donors of bone marrow made up the group. Nominal health characterized the donors when sampled, though unrecorded immune exposures were likely. The PCR ran on 60 Vbeta and 13 Jbeta primers. Some clones are missing from TCRdb's copy, which holds only in-frame ones; the method was immunoSEQ multiplex PCR. This sample has around 240,000 clones, with roughly 87% found just once. The clonotype was recovered from a woman aged 40 to 50 in good health and CMV-seropositive. The chain combines TRBV6-9 with TRBJ1-4, with D maybe TRBD1 (6 bases). The sequencing input was PBMCs. The CDR3 here is CARLQGSEKLFF. The DNA for the CDR3 is TGTGCCAGGCTTCAGGGGAGTGAAAAACTGTTTTTT.